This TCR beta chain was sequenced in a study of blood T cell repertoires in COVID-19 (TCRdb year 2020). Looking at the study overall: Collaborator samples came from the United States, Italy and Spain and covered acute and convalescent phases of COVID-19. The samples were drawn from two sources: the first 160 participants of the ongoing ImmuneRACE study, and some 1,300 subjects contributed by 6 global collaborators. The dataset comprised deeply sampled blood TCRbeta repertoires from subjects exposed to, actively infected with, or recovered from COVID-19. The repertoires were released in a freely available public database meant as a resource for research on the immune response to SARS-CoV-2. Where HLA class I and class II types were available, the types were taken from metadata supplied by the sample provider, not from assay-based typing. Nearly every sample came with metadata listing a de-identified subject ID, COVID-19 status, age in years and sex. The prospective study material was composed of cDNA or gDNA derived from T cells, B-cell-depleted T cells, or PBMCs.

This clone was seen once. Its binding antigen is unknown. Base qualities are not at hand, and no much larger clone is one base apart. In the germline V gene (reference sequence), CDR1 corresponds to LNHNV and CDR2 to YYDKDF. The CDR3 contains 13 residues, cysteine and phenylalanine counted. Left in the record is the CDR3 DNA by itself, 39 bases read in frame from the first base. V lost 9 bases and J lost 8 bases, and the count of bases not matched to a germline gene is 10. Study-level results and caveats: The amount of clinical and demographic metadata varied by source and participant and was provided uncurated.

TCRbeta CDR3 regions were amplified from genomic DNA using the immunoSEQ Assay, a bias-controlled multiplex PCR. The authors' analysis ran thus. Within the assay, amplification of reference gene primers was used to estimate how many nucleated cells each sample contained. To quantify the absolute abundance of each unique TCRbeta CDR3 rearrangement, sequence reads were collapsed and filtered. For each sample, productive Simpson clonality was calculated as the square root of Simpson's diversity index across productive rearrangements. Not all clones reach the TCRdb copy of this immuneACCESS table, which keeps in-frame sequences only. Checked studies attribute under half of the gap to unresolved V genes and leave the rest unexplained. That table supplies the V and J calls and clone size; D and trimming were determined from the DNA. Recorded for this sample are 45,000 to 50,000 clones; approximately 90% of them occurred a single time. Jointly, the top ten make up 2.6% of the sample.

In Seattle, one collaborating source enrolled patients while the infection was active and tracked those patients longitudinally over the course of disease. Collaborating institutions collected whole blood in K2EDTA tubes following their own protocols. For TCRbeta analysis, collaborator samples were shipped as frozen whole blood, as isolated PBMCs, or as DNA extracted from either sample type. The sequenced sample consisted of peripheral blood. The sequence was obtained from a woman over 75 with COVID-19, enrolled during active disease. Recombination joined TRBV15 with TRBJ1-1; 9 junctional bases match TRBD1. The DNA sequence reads TGTGCCACACGGCGGAACAGGGGGCAAGAAGCTTTCTTT. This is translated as CATRRNRGQEAFF.